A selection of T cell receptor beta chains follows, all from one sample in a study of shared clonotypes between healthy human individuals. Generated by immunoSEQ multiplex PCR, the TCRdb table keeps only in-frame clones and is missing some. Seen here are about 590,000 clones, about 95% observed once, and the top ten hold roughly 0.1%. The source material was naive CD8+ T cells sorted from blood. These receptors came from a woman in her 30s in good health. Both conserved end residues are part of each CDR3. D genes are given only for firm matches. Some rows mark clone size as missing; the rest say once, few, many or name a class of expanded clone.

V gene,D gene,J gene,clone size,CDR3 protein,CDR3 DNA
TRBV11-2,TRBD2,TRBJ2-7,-,CASSFGTRYYEQYF,TGTGCCAGCAGCTTCGGGACTAGATACTACGAGCAGTACTTC
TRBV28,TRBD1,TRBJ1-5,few,CASSRDSGTSGPQHF,TGTGCCAGCAGTAGGGACAGCGGCACCTCGGGGCCCCAGCATTTT
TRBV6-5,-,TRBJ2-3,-,CASSYSSGYTQYF,TGTGCCAGCAGTTACTCGAGCGGTTATACGCAGTATTTT
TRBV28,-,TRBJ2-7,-,CASSELQGPYEQYF,TGTGCCAGCAGTGAACTACAGGGACCCTACGAGCAGTACTTC
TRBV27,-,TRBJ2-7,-,CASSLQQHYEQYF,TGTGCCAGCAGTTTACAACAGCACTACGAGCAGTACTTC
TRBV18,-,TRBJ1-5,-,CASSPPIREGQPQHF,TGTGCCAGCTCACCACCGATAAGGGAAGGTCAGCCCCAGCATTTT
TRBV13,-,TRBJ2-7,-,CASSLGSLAHYEQYF,TGTGCCAGCAGCTTAGGTTCGCTAGCCCACTACGAGCAGTACTTC
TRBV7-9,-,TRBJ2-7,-,CASSYSTYEQYF,TGTGCCAGCAGCTATAGCACCTACGAGCAGTACTTC
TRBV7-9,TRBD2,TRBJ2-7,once,CASSPSGRKEQYF,TGTGCCAGCAGCCCTAGCGGGAGGAAAGAGCAGTACTTC
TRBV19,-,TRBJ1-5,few,CASSIRRESNQPQHF,TGTGCCAGTAGTATTCGCAGGGAAAGCAATCAGCCCCAGCATTTT
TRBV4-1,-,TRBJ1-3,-,CASSQENRSGNTIYF,TGCGCCAGCAGCCAAGAGAACCGCTCTGGAAACACCATATATTTT
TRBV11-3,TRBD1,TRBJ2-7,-,CASSRQGDEQYF,TGTGCCAGCAGTAGACAGGGGGACGAGCAGTACTTC
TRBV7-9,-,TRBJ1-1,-,CASSSVGAEAFF,TGTGCCAGCAGCTCCGTGGGGGCTGAAGCTTTCTTT
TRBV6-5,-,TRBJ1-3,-,CASSYQQDTGNTIYF,TGTGCCAGCAGTTACCAACAGGACACTGGAAACACCATATATTTT
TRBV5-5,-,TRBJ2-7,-,CASSLGRDPVLYEQYF,TGTGCCAGCAGCTTGGGGCGGGATCCTGTCCTCTACGAGCAGTACTTC
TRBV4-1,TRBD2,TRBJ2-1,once,CASTLAGNYNEQFF,TGCGCCAGCACCTTAGCGGGAAACTACAATGAGCAGTTCTTC
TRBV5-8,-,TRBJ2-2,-,CASRAQNTGELFF,TGTGCCAGCAGGGCCCAGAACACCGGGGAGCTGTTTTTT
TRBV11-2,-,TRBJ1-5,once,CASSPRGDESQPQHF,TGTGCCAGCAGCCCCCGGGGGGATGAAAGTCAGCCCCAGCATTTT
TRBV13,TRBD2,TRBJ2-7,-,CASSLGLAESYEQYF,TGTGCCAGCAGCTTAGGGCTAGCGGAGTCCTACGAGCAGTACTTC
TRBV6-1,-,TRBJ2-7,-,CASSDLGSFSYEQYF,TGTGCCAGCAGTGATCTCGGCAGTTTCTCCTACGAGCAGTACTTC
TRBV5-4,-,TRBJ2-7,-,CASSLWEQGSHEQYF,TGTGCCAGCAGCTTGTGGGAACAGGGTTCGCACGAGCAGTACTTC
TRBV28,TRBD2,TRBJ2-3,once,CASSRSEGLVFGDTQYF,TGTGCCAGCAGCCGATCGGAAGGACTAGTGTTTGGAGATACGCAGTATTTT
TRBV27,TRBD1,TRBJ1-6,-,CASSWTGTNSPLHF,TGTGCCAGCAGCTGGACAGGAACCAATTCACCCCTCCACTTT
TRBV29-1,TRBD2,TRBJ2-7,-,CSVGTSGTLTYEQYF,TGCAGCGTAGGGACTAGCGGAACTCTAACCTACGAGCAGTACTTC
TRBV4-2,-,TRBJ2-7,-,CASSQMDLHEQYF,TGTGCCAGCAGCCAGATGGACCTCCACGAGCAGTACTTC
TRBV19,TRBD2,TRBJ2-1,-,CASSIAGGLNEQFF,TGTGCCAGTAGTATTGCGGGAGGTCTAAATGAGCAGTTCTTC
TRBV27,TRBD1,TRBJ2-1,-,CASSPGQAGKQFF,TGTGCCAGCAGTCCGGGACAGGCGGGCAAGCAGTTCTTC
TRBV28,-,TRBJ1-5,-,CASSCRFSLGNQPQHF,TGTGCCAGCAGTTGTCGTTTCAGCTTGGGCAATCAGCCCCAGCATTTT
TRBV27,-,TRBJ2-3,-,CASSSAGDTTDTQYF,TGTGCCAGCAGTTCGGCAGGGGACACGACAGATACGCAGTATTTT
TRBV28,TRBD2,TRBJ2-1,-,CASSSGLGILAQRNEQFF,TGTGCCAGCAGTTCGGGACTAGGAATCTTAGCCCAGCGCAATGAGCAGTTCTTC
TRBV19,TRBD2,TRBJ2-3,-,CASEGLADTDTQYF,TGTGCCAGTGAGGGACTAGCGGACACAGATACGCAGTATTTT
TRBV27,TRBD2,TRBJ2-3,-,CASSPGLAGADTQYF,TGTGCCAGCAGTCCCGGACTAGCGGGAGCTGATACGCAGTATTTT
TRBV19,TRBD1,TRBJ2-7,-,CASSTRSTGALFHEQYF,TGTGCCAGTAGTACCCGTTCTACAGGGGCCCTTTTTCACGAGCAGTACTTC
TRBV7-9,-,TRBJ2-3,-,CACTTDTQYF,TGTGCCTGTACCACAGATACGCAGTATTTT
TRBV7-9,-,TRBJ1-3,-,CAILPPLQLTGNTIYF,TGTGCCATCTTACCTCCCCTACAGCTTACAGGAAACACCATATATTTT
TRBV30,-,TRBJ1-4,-,CAWTAGGATNEKLFF,TGTGCCTGGACCGCCGGGGGGGCGACTAATGAAAAACTGTTTTTT
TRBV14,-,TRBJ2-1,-,CASSPLSSYNEQFF,TGTGCCAGCAGCCCCTTAAGCTCCTACAATGAGCAGTTCTTC
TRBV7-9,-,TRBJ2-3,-,CASSLTLGAGPDTQYF,TGTGCCAGCAGCTTAACCCTTGGGGCTGGTCCAGATACGCAGTATTTT
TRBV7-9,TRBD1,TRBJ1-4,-,CASSSGQINEKLFF,TGTGCCAGCAGCTCGGGACAGATTAATGAAAAACTGTTTTTT
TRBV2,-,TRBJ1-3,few,CASSGATSGNTIYF,TGTGCCAGCAGTGGAGCAACGTCTGGAAACACCATATATTTT
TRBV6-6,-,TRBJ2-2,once,CASTLGHMNTGELFF,TGTGCCAGCACCTTGGGACACATGAACACCGGGGAGCTGTTTTTT
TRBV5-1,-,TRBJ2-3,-,CASSISGTAPNTDTQYF,TGCGCCAGCAGCATTTCCGGGACCGCACCTAACACAGATACGCAGTATTTT
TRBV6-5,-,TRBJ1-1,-,CASSSAARNTEAFF,TGTGCCAGCAGTTCGGCAGCGAGGAACACTGAAGCTTTCTTT
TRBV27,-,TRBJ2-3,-,CASSLLGTDTQYF,TGTGCCAGCAGTTTATTAGGAACAGATACGCAGTATTTT
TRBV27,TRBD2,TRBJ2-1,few,CASTKGTSGSNEQFF,TGTGCCAGCACAAAAGGGACTAGCGGGAGCAATGAGCAGTTCTTC
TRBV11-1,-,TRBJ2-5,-,CASSLGGATLRETQYF,TGTGCCAGCAGCTTAGGGGGGGCGACCCTAAGGGAGACCCAGTACTTC